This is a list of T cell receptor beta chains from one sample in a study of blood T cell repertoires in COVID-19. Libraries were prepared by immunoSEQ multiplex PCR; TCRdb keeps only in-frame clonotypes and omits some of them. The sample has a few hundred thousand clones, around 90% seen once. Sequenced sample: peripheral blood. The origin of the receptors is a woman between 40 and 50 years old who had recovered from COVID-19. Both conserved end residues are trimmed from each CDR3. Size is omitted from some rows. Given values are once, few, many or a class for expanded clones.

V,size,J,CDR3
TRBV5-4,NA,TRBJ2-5,ASSRQGPPETQY
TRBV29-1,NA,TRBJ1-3,SVHSGNTIY
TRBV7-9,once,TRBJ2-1,ASSQLAFEQF
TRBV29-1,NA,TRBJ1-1,SVRTVNMNTEAF
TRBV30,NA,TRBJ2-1,AWSPTGTSIPNEQF
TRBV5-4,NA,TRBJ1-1,ASSLTGERAEAF
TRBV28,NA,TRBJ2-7,ASSAGGLESYEQY
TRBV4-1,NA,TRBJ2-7,ASSSTGGSYEQY
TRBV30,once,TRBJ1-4,AWSTGFDEKLF
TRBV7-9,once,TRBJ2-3,ASSPTSLVDTQY
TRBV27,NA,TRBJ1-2,ASSPDRDTYGYT
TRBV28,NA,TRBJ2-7,ASSFSVGGPYEQY
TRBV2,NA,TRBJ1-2,ASRGQVYGYT
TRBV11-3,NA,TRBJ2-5,ASSLVGETQY
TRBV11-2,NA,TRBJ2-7,ASSLAYEQY
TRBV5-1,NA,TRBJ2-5,ASSPGASGRGSPETQY
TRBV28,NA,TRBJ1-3,ASSVPGQGPGNTIY
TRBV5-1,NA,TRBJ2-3,ASSDRVADTQY
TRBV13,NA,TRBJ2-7,ASSGGRPSYEQY
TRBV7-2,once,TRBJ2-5,ASGTSGRETQY
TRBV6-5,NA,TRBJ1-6,ASRGTGWYSPLH
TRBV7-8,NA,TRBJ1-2,ASSLAGEYGYT
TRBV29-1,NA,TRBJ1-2,SVPPNDNYGYT
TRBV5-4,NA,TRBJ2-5,ASRNRDRGPPGQETQY
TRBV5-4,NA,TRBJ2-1,ASSLGRTSGDPWDEQF
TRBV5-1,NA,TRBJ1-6,ASSLDTHPSPLH
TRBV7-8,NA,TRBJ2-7,ASSQISGGYYEQY
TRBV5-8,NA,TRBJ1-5,ASSQTGNSNQPQH
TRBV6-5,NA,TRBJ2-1,ASSYDVGLYNEQF
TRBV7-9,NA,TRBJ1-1,ASSSRGTEAF
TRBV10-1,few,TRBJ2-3,ASSPGQGGDTQY
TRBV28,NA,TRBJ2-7,ASTTLGLAGDYYEQY
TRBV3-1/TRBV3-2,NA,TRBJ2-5,ASSQDPGMETQY
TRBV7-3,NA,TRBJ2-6,ASSPSHGPRGGANVLT
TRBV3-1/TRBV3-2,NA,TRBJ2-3,ASSPGGLDTDTQY
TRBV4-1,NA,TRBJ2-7,ASSQDNRGSNEQY
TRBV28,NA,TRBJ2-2,ANGGNTGELF
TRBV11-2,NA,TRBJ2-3,ASSPKRTQRLGNTDTQY
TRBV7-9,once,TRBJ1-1,ASSFGQSNTEAF
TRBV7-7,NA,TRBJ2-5,ASSPGLAGASQETQY
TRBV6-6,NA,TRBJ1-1,ASSPGVGAF
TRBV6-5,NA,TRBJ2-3,ASSFRGLGTDTQY
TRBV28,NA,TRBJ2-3,ASSFGTSDQKDTQY
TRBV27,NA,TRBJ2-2,ASSPAGQTGELF
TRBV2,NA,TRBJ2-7,ASTKQGSYHEQY
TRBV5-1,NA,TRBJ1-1,ASSSWTGADEAF
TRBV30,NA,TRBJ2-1,AWSVTSGMGDEQF
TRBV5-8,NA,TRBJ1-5,ASSWGGGNQPQH
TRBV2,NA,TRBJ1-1,ASPWTVNTEAF
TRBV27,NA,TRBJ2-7,ASGRPNLSYEQY